This entry concerns a single T cell receptor (beta chain). The antigen is undetermined. The entry originates in a study of T cell responses to AZD1222 COVID-19 vaccine. The method was immunoSEQ multiplex PCR; TCRdb's version includes in-frame clones alone and lacks a portion of them. Among around 200,000 clones, around 88% were seen once, and the ten largest hold approximately 0.5%. Germline CDR1 SQVTM, CDR2 ANQGSEA. Trimming removed 7 bases from V and 3 bases from J; junction bases left unmatched: 12. CDR3 length: 15 residues. General observations from the study: Among those given AZD1222, only six were seropositive at baseline. Dominant CD4 TCR responses targeted spike regions 160-218 and 743-854. The sample set comprised mostly white British donors with more females, and clonal diversity was possibly underestimated. Samples come after the peak T cell response, not at day 14.

The sample was peripheral blood, taken on day 0 of AZD1222 vaccination. This receptor was identified in an adult in good health. This chain connects TRBV29-1 to TRBJ1-1, with 9 bases fitting TRBD1. The CDR3 protein is CSGIQGATADTEAFF. CDR3 coding DNA: TGCAGCGGTATACAGGGGGCGACGGCCGACACTGAAGCTTTCTTT.